This T cell receptor (beta chain) was profiled in a study of Ad26.COV2.S vaccination and SARS-CoV-2 variants. Study-level background: In the study, Ad26.COV2.S was injected intramuscularly once, or twice 56 days apart.

With regard to this clone: Antigen unknown.

Treatment meaning: 19 received Ad26.COV2.S at low or high dose, single or two shots; 5 received placebo; per-sample allocation not given. Sampling took place 63 days after the first vaccine or placebo injection. An adult donor aged 18-55 years was enrolled in Boston. Germline CDR1 LNHDA, CDR2 SQIVND (reference sequence). V was shortened by 5 bases and J by 3 bases, with 10 bases between the two germline ends. The CDR3 is 13 amino acids. Study results and limitations: Placebo recipients and vaccine recipients were similar in non-spike TCR breadth.

The protocol was immunoSEQ multiplex PCR, while the TCRdb copy is restricted to in-frame clones and leaves out a portion. The sample lists fewer than 400,000 clones, approximately 86% occurring once. The receptor was isolated from a person aged 18-60 years who received the Ad26.COV2.S COVID-19 vaccine or a placebo. The rearrangement joins TRBV19 to TRBJ1-2, with D possibly matching TRBD1 (5 bases). The material sequenced was peripheral blood, taken in a trial of Ad26.COV2.S vaccine versus placebo. CDR3 protein: CASSEGVYYGYTF. The CDR3 DNA sequence: TGTGCCAGTAGTGAAGGGGTCTACTATGGCTACACCTTC. Full variable domain (outside the CDR3, taken from reference TRBV19 and TRBJ1-2): DGGITQSPKYLFRKEGQNVTLSCEQNLNHDAMYWYRQDPGQGLRLIYYSQIVNDFQKGDIAEGYSVSREKKESFPLTVTSAQKNPTAFYLCASSEGVYYGYTFGSGTRLTVV.